The next 13 T cell receptor beta chains were all read from a single sample in a study of post-analysis software for immune sequencing data (dated by TCRdb to about 2015). The research as a whole found: Roughly 5 TRBV segments, including TRBV5-6, TRBV5-1 and TRBV20-1, were significantly more frequent in patients than controls.

These TCRs' antigens remain unknown. Libraries were prepared through PCR. The sequencer listed for this sample is Illumina HiSeq 2500. To reduce PCR and sequencing biases, unique molecular identifiers were incorporated into the TCR beta cDNA libraries. TCRdb took the public reads, trimmed them with fastp at Q25, ran MiXCR for clone calling and kept in-frame beta chains. Identical CDR3 protein sequences are pooled into one entry, listed with their most common genes and DNA. The sample records around 710,000 distinct CDR3 sequences, 46% of which are singletons. Approximately 5% of the sample is in the top ten clones. Material: blood. The receptors shown here come from a girl between 5 and 17 years old with multiple sclerosis.

The CDR3 is CASSLASSSGRVTYEQYF. The CDR3 bases are TGTGCCAGCAGCTTAGCGTCTTCTAGCGGGAGAGTCACCTACGAGCAGTACTTC. J is TRBJ2-7 and V is TRBV7-8; 10 bases align to TRBD2. Germline CDR1 reads SGHVS; CDR2 reads FQNEAQ. The CDR3 has 18 residues. Trimming at V came to 0 bases and at J to 2 bases, leaving 10 bases not matched to a gene. Full variable domain (remainder filled in from reference TRBV7-8 and TRBJ2-7): GAGVSQSPRYKVAKRGQDVALRCDPISGHVSLFWYQQALGQGPEFLTYFQNEAQLDKSGLPSDRFFAERPEGSVSTLKIQRTQQEDSAVYLCASSLASSSGRVTYEQYFGPGTRLTVT.

This sequence joins TRBV5-1 and TRBJ2-7, with D perhaps TRBD2 (5 bases). The CDR3 length is 14 residues. The germline V and J ends were trimmed by 0 bases and 5 bases, with 12 bases remaining between them. Germline CDR1 SGHRS, CDR2 YFSETQ. DNA of the CDR3: TGCGCCAGCAGCTTGGTGGCGGGCCTCAACGAGCAGTACTTC. This translates into CASSLVAGLNEQYF.

The genes are TRBV28 and TRBJ1-5, with D possibly TRBD1 on 6 matching bases. The CDR3 has 13 amino acids. Germline V CDR1 and CDR2: MDHEN, SYDVKM. Trimming removed 4 bases at V and 11 bases at J, with 15 bases between. The CDR3 DNA sequence: TGTGCCAGCAGTTCCCGGGGGCGTCTGGCCCAGCATTTT. It specifies CASSSRGRLAQHF.

V and J are TRBV7-9 and TRBJ1-1; perhaps TRBD1 as D (6 bases). Trimming removed 6 bases at V and 5 bases at J, with 13 bases between. Looked up from germline, CDR1 is SEHNR and CDR2 is FQNEAQ (reference sequence). The CDR3 consists of 13 residues. The CDR3 DNA follows: TGTGCCAGCAGTTCTACAGGGAGTACTGAAGCTTTCTTT. Translated, it gives CASSSTGSTEAFF.

In nucleotides, the CDR3 is TGTGCCAGCAGCCGCCCGGGACAGGCCTACAATGAGCAGTTCTTC. Protein product: CASSRPGQAYNEQFF. The V and J genes are TRBV6-6 and TRBJ2-1; TRBD1 matches at 8 bases. CDR3 length equals 15 residues. V dropped 6 bases and J dropped 2; count of bases not matched to a gene: 6. Germline CDR1 reads MNHNY; CDR2 reads SVGAGI (reference sequence).

This clonotype was seen a handful of times. The rearrangement links TRBV29-1 to TRBJ1-1; 8 bases align to TRBD1. In germline, CDR1 is SQVTM, CDR2 ANQGSEA. This CDR3 contains 13 residues. V dropped 7 bases and J dropped 4; count of bases not matched to a gene: 8. The CDR3 sequence is CSGGNRGSTEAFF. The CDR3 coding sequence is TGCAGCGGAGGGAACAGGGGGAGCACTGAAGCTTTCTTT.

CDR3 nucleotides: TGCAGTGCTAACCCACTAGCGGGAGAAGATACGCAGTATTTT. This encodes CSANPLAGEDTQYF. V gene TRBV20-1 combines with J gene TRBJ2-3; 11 bases are a match to TRBD2. Germline CDR1 reads DFQATT; CDR2 reads SNEGSKA (reference sequence). After removal of 4 bases from V and 5 bases from J, the junction contained 5 bases not matched to a gene. The length of the CDR3 is 14 residues.

The rearrangement uses TRBV27 and TRBJ1-6; the match to TRBD1 covers 8 bases. This CDR3 region has 14 residues. V was pared by 4 bases and J by 7 bases, with 3 bases of the junction left unmatched. Germline-derived CDR1 and CDR2 are MNHEY and SMNVEV (reference sequence). The CDR3 region is CASSWTGKNSPLHF. The DNA for the CDR3 is TGTGCCAGCAGTTGGACAGGGAAGAATTCACCCCTCCACTTT.

V and J are TRBV6-2 or TRBV6-3 and TRBJ2-5; D ambiguous. The J call is in doubt because the DNA end fits TRBJ2-7 better. CDR1 MNHEY and CDR2 SVGEGT come from the germline V gene. The CDR3 is 12 amino acids. The CDR3 loop is CASGSPFGEQYF. The CDR3 region has the DNA TGTGCCAGCGGAAGCCCCTTTGGCGAGCAGTACTTC.

This sequence joins TRBV12-3 or TRBV12-4 and TRBJ1-2; D ambiguous. Trimming removed 2 bases from V and 3 bases from J, with 10 bases in between. This CDR3 has 14 residues. CDR3 region: CASSLKGRYYGYTF. In nucleotides, the CDR3 is TGTGCCAGCAGTTTAAAGGGTCGGTACTATGGCTACACCTTC.

A remark on this clonotype: An end of the junction does not agree with germline; a read error may underlie this. The chain carries TRBV28 and TRBJ2-1, with 10 nucleotides matching TRBD1. The CDR3 runs 15 residues. The V gene's germline CDR1 is MDHEN and CDR2 SYDVKM. The DNA for the CDR3 is TGTGCCAGCAGTTATCCGGGACAGGGGTACAGTGAGCAGTTCTTC. Protein product: CASSYPGQGYSEQFF.

This chain uses TRBV10-2 with TRBJ1-2; D is uncertain. The CDR3 runs 15 residues. CDR1 is WSHSY and CDR2 is SAAADI in the germline V gene. V shed 6 bases and J shed 6 bases, with 20 bases lying between them. The CDR3 region has the DNA TGCGCCAGCAGACCCACAGCCAGAGTTCTAGATGGCTACACCTTC. Encoded protein: CASRPTARVLDGYTF.

This clonotype appeared a few times. The V gene is TRBV12-3 or TRBV12-4, the J gene TRBJ1-1; TRBD1 agrees at 9 bases. The junction had 11 bases not matched to a gene; V was cut back by 5 bases and J by 7 bases. CDR3 size: 15 residues. CDR3 in DNA: TGTGCCAGCAGTCCACGGGACAGGGTGCAGGGTGAAGCTTTCTTT. Translating it yields CASSPRDRVQGEAFF.